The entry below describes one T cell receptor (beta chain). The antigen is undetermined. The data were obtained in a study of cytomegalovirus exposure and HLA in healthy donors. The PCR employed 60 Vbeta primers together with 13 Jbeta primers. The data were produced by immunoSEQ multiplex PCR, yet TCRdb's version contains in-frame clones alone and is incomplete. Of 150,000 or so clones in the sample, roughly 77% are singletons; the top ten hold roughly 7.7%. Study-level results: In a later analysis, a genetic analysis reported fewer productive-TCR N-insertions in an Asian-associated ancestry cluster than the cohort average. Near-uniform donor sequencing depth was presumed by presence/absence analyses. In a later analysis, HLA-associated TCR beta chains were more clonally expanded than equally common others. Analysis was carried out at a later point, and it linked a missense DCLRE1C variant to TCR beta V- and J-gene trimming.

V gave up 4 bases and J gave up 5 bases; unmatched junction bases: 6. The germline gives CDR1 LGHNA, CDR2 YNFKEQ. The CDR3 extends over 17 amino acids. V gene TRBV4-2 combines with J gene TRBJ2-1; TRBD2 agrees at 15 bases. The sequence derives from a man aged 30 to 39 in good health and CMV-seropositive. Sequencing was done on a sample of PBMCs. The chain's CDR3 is CASSLVGLAGGNNEQFF. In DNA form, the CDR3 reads TGTGCCAGCAGCCTTGTCGGACTAGCGGGGGGGAACAATGAGCAGTTCTTC.